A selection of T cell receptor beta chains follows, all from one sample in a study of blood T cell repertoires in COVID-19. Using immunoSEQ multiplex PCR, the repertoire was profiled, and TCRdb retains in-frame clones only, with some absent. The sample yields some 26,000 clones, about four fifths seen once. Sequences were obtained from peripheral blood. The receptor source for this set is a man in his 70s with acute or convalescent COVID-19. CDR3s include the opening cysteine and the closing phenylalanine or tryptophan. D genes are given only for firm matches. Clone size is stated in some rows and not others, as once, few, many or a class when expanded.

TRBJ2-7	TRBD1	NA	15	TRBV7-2	CASSPPGQGGYEQYF	TGTGCCAGCAGCCCACCGGGACAGGGGGGGTACGAGCAGTACTTC
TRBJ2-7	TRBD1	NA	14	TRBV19	CASSIGTGVYEQYF	TGTGCCAGTAGTATCGGGACAGGAGTCTACGAGCAGTACTTC
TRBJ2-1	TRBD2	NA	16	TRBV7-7	CASSLAAGGGYNEQFF	TGTGCCAGCAGCCTGGCCGCCGGGGGGGGCTACAATGAGCAGTTCTTC
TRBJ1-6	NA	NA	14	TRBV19	CASSMEGLDSPLHF	TGTGCCAGTAGTATGGAGGGGCTCGATTCACCCCTCCACTTT
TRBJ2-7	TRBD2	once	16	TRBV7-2	CASSLGAGRGEYEQYF	TGTGCCAGCAGCTTAGGGGCCGGGCGGGGGGAGTACGAGCAGTACTTC
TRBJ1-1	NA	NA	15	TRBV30	CAWKRGSSMNTEAFF	TGTGCCTGGAAGAGGGGGTCGTCGATGAACACTGAAGCTTTCTTT
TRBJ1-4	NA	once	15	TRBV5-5	CASSFIPGSNEKLFF	TGTGCCAGCAGCTTTATTCCAGGTTCTAATGAAAAACTGTTTTTT
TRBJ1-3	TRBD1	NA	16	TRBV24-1	CATSDTGTVDGNTIYF	TGTGCCACCAGTGATACCGGGACAGTCGACGGAAACACCATATATTTT
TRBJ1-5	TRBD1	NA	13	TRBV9	CASSVGGQGTQHF	TGTGCCAGCAGCGTAGGTGGACAGGGGACCCAGCATTTT
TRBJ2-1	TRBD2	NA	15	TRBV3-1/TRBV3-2	CASSRKGLAANEQFF	TGTGCCAGCAGCCGGAAGGGACTAGCGGCCAATGAGCAGTTCTTC
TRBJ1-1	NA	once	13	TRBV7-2	CASSSLSDTEAFF	TGTGCCAGCAGCTCCCTCTCCGACACTGAAGCTTTCTTT
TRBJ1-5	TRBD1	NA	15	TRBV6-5	CASRSGTGGNQPQHF	TGTGCCAGCAGATCCGGGACAGGGGGTAATCAGCCCCAGCATTTT
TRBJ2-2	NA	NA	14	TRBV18	CASSPPQGTGELFF	TGTGCCAGCTCACCGCCCCAGGGGACCGGGGAGCTGTTTTTT
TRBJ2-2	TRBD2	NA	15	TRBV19	CASSAGLAFTGELFF	TGTGCCAGTAGTGCCGGACTAGCTTTCACCGGGGAGCTGTTTTTT
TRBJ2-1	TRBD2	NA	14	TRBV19	CASSITSGASEQFF	TGTGCCAGTAGTATTACTAGCGGGGCAAGTGAGCAGTTCTTC
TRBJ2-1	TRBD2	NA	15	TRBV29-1	CSQRTSSGRSNEQFF	TGCAGTCAAAGAACGAGTAGCGGGAGAAGCAATGAGCAGTTCTTC
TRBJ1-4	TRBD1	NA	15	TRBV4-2	CASSQARGPNEKLFF	TGTGCCAGCAGCCAAGCCAGGGGGCCTAATGAAAAACTGTTTTTT
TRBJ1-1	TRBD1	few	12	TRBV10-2	CAGQRQGSEAFF	TGCGCCGGCCAAAGACAGGGCTCTGAAGCTTTCTTT
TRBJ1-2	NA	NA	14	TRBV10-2	CASSDTDSLYGYTF	TGCGCCAGCAGTGATACGGACAGTCTCTATGGCTACACCTTC
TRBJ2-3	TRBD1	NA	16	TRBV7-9	CASSPRTGLGTDTQYF	TGTGCCAGCAGCCCGCGGACAGGCTTAGGCACAGATACGCAGTATTTT
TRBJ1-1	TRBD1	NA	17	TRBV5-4	CASSLWRQGAEKTEAFF	TGTGCCAGCAGCTTGTGGCGTCAGGGGGCTGAGAAGACTGAAGCTTTCTTT
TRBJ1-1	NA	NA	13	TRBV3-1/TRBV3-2	CASSPSGWTEAFF	TGTGCCAGCAGCCCCTCGGGTTGGACTGAAGCTTTCTTT
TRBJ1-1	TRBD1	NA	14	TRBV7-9	CASRPGTVNTEAFF	TGTGCCAGCAGGCCCGGGACAGTGAACACTGAAGCTTTCTTT
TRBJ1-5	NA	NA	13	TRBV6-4	CASSVGEGQPQHF	TGTGCCAGCAGTGTGGGGGAGGGGCAGCCCCAGCATTTT
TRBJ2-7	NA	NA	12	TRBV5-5	CASSPQAYEQYF	TGTGCCAGCAGCCCACAGGCCTACGAGCAGTACTTC
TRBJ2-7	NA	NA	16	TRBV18	CASSRTPTVSSYEQYF	TGTGCCAGCTCCCGCACCCCGACAGTCAGCTCCTACGAGCAGTACTTC
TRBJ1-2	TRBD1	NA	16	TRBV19	CASSRDRGSGVMGYTF	TGTGCCAGTAGTAGGGACAGGGGTTCCGGAGTGATGGGCTACACCTTC
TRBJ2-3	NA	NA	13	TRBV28	CASSLGERDTQYF	TGTGCCAGCAGTTTAGGGGAGAGGGATACGCAGTATTTT
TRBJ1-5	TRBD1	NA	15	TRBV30	CAWSISGQGYQPQHF	TGTGCCTGGAGCATATCGGGACAGGGTTATCAGCCCCAGCATTTT
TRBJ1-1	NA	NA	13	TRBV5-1	CASSLGRDTEAFF	TGCGCCAGCAGCTTGGGCAGGGACACTGAAGCTTTCTTT
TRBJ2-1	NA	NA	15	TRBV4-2	CASSQDGASDNEQFF	TGTGCCAGCAGCCAAGATGGCGCCAGCGACAATGAGCAGTTCTTC
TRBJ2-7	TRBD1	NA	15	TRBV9	CASSYAGTGRDEQYF	TGTGCCAGCAGTTATGCCGGGACAGGGAGGGACGAGCAGTACTTC
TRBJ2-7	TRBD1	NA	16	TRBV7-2	CASARRGQGSISEQYF	TGTGCCAGCGCCCGGCGCGGACAGGGAAGTATATCCGAGCAGTACTTC
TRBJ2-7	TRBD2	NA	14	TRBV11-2	CASSRLAGAYEQYF	TGTGCCAGCAGCCGACTAGCGGGAGCCTACGAGCAGTACTTC
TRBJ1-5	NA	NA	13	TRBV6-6	CATCREGNQPQHF	TGTGCCACCTGCCGAGAAGGCAATCAGCCCCAGCATTTT
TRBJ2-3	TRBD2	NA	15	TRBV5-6	CASSLGLADFDTQYF	TGTGCCAGCAGCTTGGGACTAGCGGATTTCGATACGCAGTATTTT
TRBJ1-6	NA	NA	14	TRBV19	CASSIGDYNSPLHF	TGTGCCAGTAGTATCGGGGATTATAATTCACCCCTCCACTTT
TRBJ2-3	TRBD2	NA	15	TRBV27	CASSLLAGVVDTQYF	TGTGCCAGCAGTTTACTAGCGGGAGTGGTAGATACGCAGTATTTT
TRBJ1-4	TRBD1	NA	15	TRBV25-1	CASSPRDRVSEKLFF	TGTGCCAGCAGTCCCCGGGACAGGGTTTCCGAAAAACTGTTTTTT
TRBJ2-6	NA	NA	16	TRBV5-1	CASSWTFGSGANVLTF	TGCGCCAGCAGTTGGACTTTTGGGTCTGGGGCCAACGTCCTGACTTTC
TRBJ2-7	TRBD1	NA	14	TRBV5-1	CASSSQGAQDEQYF	TGCGCCAGCAGCTCCCAGGGGGCGCAGGACGAGCAGTACTTC
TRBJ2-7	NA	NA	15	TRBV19	CASSTRKGLTYEQYF	TGTGCCAGTAGTACTCGAAAGGGGCTAACCTACGAGCAGTACTTC
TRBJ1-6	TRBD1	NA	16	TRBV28	CASSKSGGQGNSPLHF	TGTGCCAGCAGTAAGTCCGGTGGACAGGGCAATTCACCCCTCCACTTT
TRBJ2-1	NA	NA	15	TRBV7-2	CASSLGVAWHNEQFF	TGTGCCAGCAGCTTAGGGGTAGCCTGGCACAATGAGCAGTTCTTC
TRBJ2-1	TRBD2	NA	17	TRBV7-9	CASSRRLAGGSYNEQFF	TGTGCCAGCAGCCGAAGATTAGCGGGAGGCTCCTACAATGAGCAGTTCTTC
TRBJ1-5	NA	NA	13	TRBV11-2	CASSLDQGQPQHF	TGTGCCAGCAGCTTAGATCAGGGTCAGCCCCAGCATTTT
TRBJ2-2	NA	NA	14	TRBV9	CASKGQMNTGELFF	TGTGCCAGTAAAGGACAGATGAACACCGGGGAGCTGTTTTTT
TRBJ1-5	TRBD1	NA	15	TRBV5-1	CASSLETGVLQPQHF	TGCGCCAGCAGCTTGGAAACAGGGGTTCTCCAGCCCCAGCATTTT
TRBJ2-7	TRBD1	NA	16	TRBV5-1	CASSWRAGTGFHEQYF	TGCGCCAGCAGCTGGAGGGCCGGGACAGGGTTTCACGAGCAGTACTTC
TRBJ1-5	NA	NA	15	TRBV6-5	CASSYSTGHNQPQHF	TGTGCCAGCAGTTACTCGACAGGCCACAATCAGCCCCAGCATTTT
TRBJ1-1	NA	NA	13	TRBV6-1	CASSDPWNTEAFF	TGTGCCAGCAGTGACCCCTGGAACACTGAAGCTTTCTTT